The 5 T cell receptor beta chains in this list originate from one sample, sequenced in a study of T cells in Graves' hyperthyroidism and ophthalmopathy (dated by TCRdb to about 2019). Library preparation employed multiplex PCR. The instrument given in TCRdb is Illumina HiSeq 2000. Amplification of TCR beta CDR3 regions was carried out from RNA transcripts. For the first round of RT-PCR on the TCR CDR3, the HTBI primer set was used together with the Qiagen OneStep RT-PCR kit. TCRdb reran the public reads through fastp at Q25 and MiXCR, keeping productive beta chains. Records with the same CDR3 protein are collapsed into one entry carrying the most frequent genes and DNA. This sample holds approximately 400,000 distinct CDR3 sequences; less than 15% were observed only once. About 20% of the sample lies in the top ten. Sequenced sample: blood. The receptors derive from a man younger than 45 with Graves' hyperthyroidism that later progressed to Graves' ophthalmopathy.

This clonotype was seen only a few times. This chain links TRBV9 with TRBJ2-3; 9 bases line up with TRBD2. V lost 2 bases, J lost 6 bases, and 10 bases stayed unmatched. In germline, CDR1 is SGDLS, CDR2 YYNGEE. This CDR3 comprises 16 residues. The CDR3 protein is CASSVFSSGVGDTQYF. CDR3 nucleotide sequence: TGTGCCAGCAGCGTCTTCTCTAGCGGGGTGGGTGATACGCAGTATTTT.

This clonotype was seen only a few times. The rearrangement links TRBV30 to TRBJ2-2; no clear D gene. Germline V gives CDR1 GTSNPN, CDR2 SVGIG (reference sequence). The CDR3 runs to 13 residues. V shed 2 bases and J shed 4 bases, with 8 bases lying between them. CDR3 nucleotide sequence: TGTGCCTGGAGTCCCCTGGGCACCGGGGAGCTGTTTTTT. As protein: CAWSPLGTGELFF.

This clonotype occurred many times. This chain joins TRBV20-1 and TRBJ1-4; D gene uncertain. CDR3 size: 11 residues. V shed 3 bases and J shed 7 bases, with 6 bases lying between them. The germline V gene encodes CDR1 DFQATT and CDR2 SNEGSKA (reference sequence). The CDR3 reads CSASLGEKLFF. The DNA for the CDR3 is TGCAGTGCTAGTCTAGGTGAAAAACTGTTTTTT.

This clonotype turned up a few times. The rearrangement uses TRBV3-1 and TRBJ2-2; D unclear. Trimming cost V 5 bases and J 5 bases, with 12 bases left between them. CDR1 and CDR2 (germline): LGHDT, YNNKEL (reference sequence). The CDR3 runs 14 residues. CDR3 in amino acids: CASSALVGTGELFF. For the CDR3, the DNA is TGTGCCAGCAGCGCCTTAGTAGGGACCGGGGAGCTGTTTTTT.

Worth noting for this clonotype: A read error may explain this, as a much larger clone is one base away. This chain connects TRBV20-1 to TRBJ2-5, with TRBD2 identical over 8 bases. Trimming took 7 bases from V and 9 from J; bases not matched to a gene: 16. This CDR3 is built from 14 residues. The V gene's germline CDR1 is DFQATT and CDR2 SNEGSKA (reference sequence). This chain's CDR3 is CSVPAGVLTGAQYF. Here the CDR3 DNA reads TGCAGTGTCCCAGCGGGGGTACTCACCGGGGCCCAGTACTTC.